A selection of T cell receptor beta chains follows, all from one sample in a study of T cells in Graves' hyperthyroidism and ophthalmopathy. TCRdb re-analysed the multiplex PCR reads in MiXCR, keeping a single row per CDR3 protein. The sample shows about 580,000 distinct CDR3 sequences, around 14% of them seen only once. Material: blood. The receptors derive from a woman aged 25 to 39 with Graves' hyperthyroidism that later progressed to Graves' ophthalmopathy. Each CDR3 is given with its conserved first and last residue. A D gene is named only where the DNA matches it firmly. The listing skips clone size in some rows; elsewhere it reads once, few, many or a size class.

D | J | V | size | DNA | CDR3
NA | TRBJ1-5 | TRBV5-6 | few | TGTGCCAGCAGCTTAAAACAGGTAGGGAATCAGCCCCAGCATTTT | CASSLKQVGNQPQHF
NA | TRBJ1-3 | TRBV9 | NA | TGTGCCAGCAGCGTAGCGCCTGTCTCTGGAAACACCATATATTTT | CASSVAPVSGNTIYF
NA | TRBJ1-1 | TRBV2 | few | TGTGCCAGCAGTGAAGGAGTGTTGAACACTGAAGCTTTCTTT | CASSEGVLNTEAFF
TRBD1 | TRBJ2-1 | TRBV6-1 | many | TGTGCCAGCAGTCACCCGACAGGGTCGAGGGTTTTGGATGAGCAGTTCTTC | CASSHPTGSRVLDEQFF
TRBD1 | TRBJ2-1 | TRBV28 | many | TGTGCCAGCAGTCCCTCCGGACAGGATCCAATTTGGGGTGAGCAGTTCTTC | CASSPSGQDPIWGEQFF
NA | TRBJ2-6 | TRBV20-1 | NA | TGCAGTGCCCCCCTTCCTGGGGCCAACGTCCTGACTTTC | CSAPLPGANVLTF
NA | TRBJ2-4 | TRBV3-1 | many | TGTGCCAGCAGCCACTGGACGGAGGAGAACATTCAGTACTTC | CASSHWTEENIQYF
NA | TRBJ2-7 | TRBV7-2 | many | TGTGCCAGCAGCTTAGGGCGGGGCCCCCCTTACGAGCAGTACTTC | CASSLGRGPPYEQYF
TRBD2 | TRBJ2-3 | TRBV7-3 | many | TGTGCCAGCAGCTTAGACGGACTAGCAGGGGATACGCAGTATTTT | CASSLDGLAGDTQYF
TRBD2 | TRBJ2-1 | TRBV2 | NA | TGTGCCAGCAGTCGCGGGGTTAGCGGGTTAGGAAGCTCCTACAATGAGCAGTTCTTC | CASSRGVSGLGSSYNEQFF
NA | TRBJ1-2 | TRBV5-1 | NA | TGCGCCAGCAGCTTGGAACTGGAAAGAGGTGGCTACACCTTC | CASSLELERGGYTF
TRBD1 | TRBJ2-2 | TRBV3-1 | few | TGTGCCAGCAGCCGATCCGGGACAGGGCGTCCCGGGGAGCTGTTTTTT | CASSRSGTGRPGELFF
TRBD2 | TRBJ2-1 | TRBV20-1 | many | TGCAGTGCTGAGCCCGGGACTAGCGTTGAGCAGTTCTTC | CSAEPGTSVEQFF
TRBD1 | TRBJ1-1 | TRBV24-1 | many | TGTGCCACCAGTGATGAGAGGGACAGGGGACCCTTAACCCAATCGGGGCCTGAAGCTTTCTTT | CATSDERDRGPLTQSGPEAFF
NA | TRBJ1-1 | TRBV24-1 | many | TGTGCCACCAGTGACTCAGACAGGATGAACACTGAAGCTTTCTTT | CATSDSDRMNTEAFF
NA | TRBJ2-1 | TRBV4-1 | NA | TGCGCCAGCAGCCCAGGCTCGTGGGGGAGCTCCTACAATGAGCAGTTCTTC | CASSPGSWGSSYNEQFF
NA | TRBJ2-5 | TRBV3-2 | NA | TGTGCCAGCAGCCCCCGGGACAGGGTTCGTCGGGAGACCCAGTACTTC | CASSPRDRVRRETQYF
TRBD1 | TRBJ2-5 | TRBV15 | many | TGTGCCACCAGCACCGGGACAGGGGAGTTGGAGACCCAGTACTTC | CATSTGTGELETQYF
NA | TRBJ1-5 | TRBV11-3 | NA | TGTGCCAGCAGCCCTAATGCCGGGCCCTCATATAGCAATCAGCCCGAGCATTTT | CASSPNAGPSYSNQPEHF
TRBD2 | TRBJ2-1 | TRBV5-1 | many | TGCGCCAGCAGCCCAGGGACTAGCGCTCGGGCGGGTGAGCAGTTCTTC | CASSPGTSARAGEQFF
NA | TRBJ2-1 | TRBV2 | NA | TGTGCCAGCACCCCTCGAGGTCAGGCTTCCAATGAGCAGTTCTTC | CASTPRGQASNEQFF
NA | TRBJ1-5 | TRBV19 | few | TGTGCCATAGGGGGGGACAAAACGTTCAATCAGCCCCAGCATTTT | CAIGGDKTFNQPQHF
TRBD2 | TRBJ2-1 | TRBV2 | many | TGTGCCAGCAGTGAGGAGGGGTTCGGGGGGGTAGGGTACAATGAGCAGTTCTTC | CASSEEGFGGVGYNEQFF
NA | TRBJ2-1 | TRBV5-8 | NA | TGTGCCAGCAGCTTGGCCGGGAACTGGAATGAGCAGTTCTTC | CASSLAGNWNEQFF
TRBD1 | TRBJ1-1 | TRBV19 | many | TGTGCCAGCCTTTGGGGAGGGGGCCCTCGAAATAATGGCAACACTGAAGCTTTCTTT | CASLWGGGPRNNGNTEAFF
NA | TRBJ2-3 | TRBV14 | few | TGTGCCAGCAGCCGAGAGAACCGGGCCTTCTTTTCTCGCACAGATACGCAGTATTTT | CASSRENRAFFSRTDTQYF
NA | TRBJ2-2 | TRBV2 | many | TGTGCCAGCAGTGCCCTGATAACCGGGGAGCTGTTTTTT | CASSALITGELFF
TRBD1 | TRBJ2-5 | TRBV6-1 | many | TGTGCCAGCAGCTCTAATTGGGGGACAGGGGAAGAGACCCAGTACTTC | CASSSNWGTGEETQYF
NA | TRBJ2-3 | TRBV27 | many | TGTGCCAGCAGTTTATACGGTACAGATACGCAGTATTTT | CASSLYGTDTQYF
NA | TRBJ1-2 | TRBV12-3/TRBV12-4 | many | TGTGCCAGCAGTTATAACCTTAACTATGGCTACACCTTC | CASSYNLNYGYTF
TRBD1 | TRBJ1-4 | TRBV10-3 | few | TGTGCCATCAGTGACCAGACAGGGCCATTGGCAAAACTGTTTTTT | CAISDQTGPLAKLFF
NA | TRBJ1-2 | TRBV2 | many | TGTGCCAGCATGGCCTATGGCTACACCTTC | CASMAYGYTF
NA | TRBJ1-2 | TRBV10-3 | few | TGTGCCATCAGTGAGGACTTGAACTATGGCTACACCTTC | CAISEDLNYGYTF
NA | TRBJ2-1 | TRBV10-3 | few | TGTGCCATCAGTGAGTCGAGGGAGGTGGTGTTCTTC | CAISESREVVFF
NA | TRBJ1-1 | TRBV19 | many | TGTGCCAGTACGGGTTATGCACAGATGAACACTGAAGCTTTCTTT | CASTGYAQMNTEAFF
TRBD1 | TRBJ1-5 | TRBV27 | many | TGTGCCAGCAGTCTAACCAGAATAGACAGGGACGGTCAGCCCCAGCATTTT | CASSLTRIDRDGQPQHF
TRBD1 | TRBJ1-4 | TRBV19 | many | TGTGCCAGTAGTATACAGGGGGCCGATGAAAAACTGTTTTTT | CASSIQGADEKLFF
TRBD1 | TRBJ1-6 | TRBV29-1 | NA | TGCAGCGTTCGGACAGGCCGTATACCCCTCCACTTT | CSVRTGRIPLHF
NA | TRBJ1-5 | TRBV27 | few | TGTGCCAGCAGTTTAATGGGAAACAGTCAGCCCCAGCATTTT | CASSLMGNSQPQHF
TRBD1 | TRBJ2-3 | TRBV6-1 | many | TGTGCCAGCAGATCCAGGACAGGGGGCACAGATACGCAGTATTTT | CASRSRTGGTDTQYF
TRBD2 | TRBJ2-1 | TRBV20-1 | few | TGCAGTGCTAGAGGGAGGACTAGGGCCAATGAGCAGTTCTTC | CSARGRTRANEQFF
NA | TRBJ1-4 | TRBV20-1 | many | TGCAGTGCTAGCTCTTCGGGGGGCGCGGATGAAAAACTGTTTTTT | CSASSSGGADEKLFF
TRBD1 | TRBJ2-5 | TRBV20-1 | once | TGCAGTGCTAGAGGCAACAGGGGGCAACAAGAGACCCAGTACTTC | CSARGNRGQQETQYF
NA | TRBJ2-7 | TRBV5-1 | few | TGCGCCAGCAGCCGGGACGGGGGGCCGTACGAGCAGTACTTC | CASSRDGGPYEQYF
TRBD2 | TRBJ2-2 | TRBV19 | many | TGTGCCAGTAGTATAGCCTCGGGGGGGGCCGGGGAGCTGTTTTTT | CASSIASGGAGELFF